The 21 T cell receptor beta chains presented below share a single source sample, sequenced in a study of Graves' ophthalmopathy and Graves' hyperthyroidism. The TCR beta CDR3 regions underwent amplification from RNA transcripts. After a first-round RT-PCR with HTBI primers, a second-round multiplex PCR was run. TCRdb ran MiXCR on the multiplex PCR reads and lists one entry per CDR3 protein. The sample has about 740,000 distinct CDR3 sequences; 40% are singletons. Input material: peripheral blood. The receptor source for this set is an adult man with Graves' ophthalmopathy.

Note on this clonotype: The junction shows a germline mismatch at one end, possibly a read error. V is TRBV7-2 and J is TRBJ2-7, with D tentatively TRBD1 (6 bases). The CDR3 consists of 15 residues. Germline loops: CDR1 SGHTA, CDR2 FQGNSA. This CDR3 reads CASSPFAGAGNEQYF. The CDR3 DNA reads TGCGCCAGCAGCCCATTCGCAGGGGCTGGGAACGAGCAGTACTTC.

This clonotype was seen at least ten times. The chain joins TRBV9 to TRBJ1-4; 7 nucleotides match TRBD1. The CDR3 length is 15 residues. Germline CDR1 SGDLS, CDR2 YYNGEE. The J segment lost 7 bases and the V segment lost 3 bases, leaving 9 bases of the junction unmatched. CDR3 protein: CASSADRQGGEKLFF. DNA of the CDR3: TGTGCCAGCAGCGCCGATAGACAGGGAGGTGAAAAACTGTTTTTT.

As DNA, the CDR3 is TGTGCCAGCAGGGGCAGCGGGAGGAACACCGGGGAGCTGTTTTTT. Its translation is CASRGSGRNTGELFF. The chain carries TRBV7-9 and TRBJ2-2; TRBD2 matches at 8 bases. The CDR3 consists of 15 residues. The germline V gene has CDR1 SEHNR and CDR2 FQNEAQ (reference sequence). The ends lost 6 bases at V and 1 base at J; junction bases unmatched: 4.

The V and J genes are TRBV12-3 or TRBV12-4 and TRBJ1-4, with TRBD1 as a possible D gene (5 bases). Trimming cost V 5 bases and J 8 bases, with 12 bases left between them. This CDR3 has 13 residues. CDR3: CASSRGGLEKLFF. The DNA for the CDR3 is TGTGCCAGCAGTCGGGGCGGGTTGGAAAAACTGTTTTTT.

J is TRBJ2-7 and V is TRBV29-1; perhaps D is TRBD1 or TRBD2 (6 bases each). Germline-derived CDR1 and CDR2 are SQVTM and ANQGSEA. The CDR3 covers 14 residues. With 6 bases removed from V and 2 bases from J, the gap between germline ends came to 17 bases. This CDR3 reads CSVAGHFGAYEQYF. The CDR3 DNA reads as TGCAGCGTCGCGGGACACTTCGGGGCCTACGAGCAGTACTTC.

The chain couples TRBV10-3 to TRBJ2-2; 11 bases agree with TRBD1. The CDR3 is 17 amino acids. Germline CDR1 reads ENHRY; CDR2 reads SYGVKD. V was clipped by 6 bases and J by 10 bases; unmatched bases: 16. In DNA form, the CDR3 reads TGTGCCATCAGCAGGACAGGGGGCGAGAGGCTAACGGAGGAGCTGTTTTTT. Translating gives CAISRTGGERLTEELFF.

This CDR3 is CASSLRGQDYEQYF. The CDR3 bases are TGTGCCAGCAGCCTCCGGGGCCAAGACTACGAGCAGTACTTC. The chain recombines TRBV7-2 with TRBJ2-7; perhaps D is TRBD1 or TRBD2 (5 bases each). Looked up from germline, CDR1 is SGHTA and CDR2 is FQGNSA. This CDR3 has 14 amino acids. Deletions cut 5 bases from V and 3 bases from J, with 14 bases between.

The V and J genes are TRBV7-3 and TRBJ1-1; D perhaps matches TRBD1 (5 bases). Germline loops: CDR1 SGHTA, CDR2 FQGTGA. CDR3 length: 14 amino acids. Trimming pared 5 bases from V and 3 bases from J, leaving 13 bases between. Written as DNA, the CDR3 is TGTGCCAGCAGCCAGTCGGGACGGGACACTGAAGCTTTCTTT. Translated: CASSQSGRDTEAFF.

Only a few counts were recorded for this clonotype. The chain uses TRBV7-2 and TRBJ1-2; D possibly corresponds to TRBD1 (6 bases). Germline V CDR1 and CDR2: SGHTA, FQGNSA. The CDR3 loop spans 15 amino acids. The V end was cut by 7 bases, the J end by 4 bases, with 19 bases between. The CDR3 coding sequence is TGTGCCAGCAATGAGCCACAGGGTGACCGCTATGGCTACACCTTC. Translation gives CASNEPQGDRYGYTF.

At least ten counts were recorded for this clonotype. The chain employs TRBV7-8 and TRBJ1-2; D unclear. Germline V gene data show CDR1 as SGHVS and CDR2 as FQNEAQ. V lost 0 bases and J 4 bases, leaving 9 bases between the germline ends. This CDR3 is 14 amino acids long. The CDR3 DNA sequence: TGTGCCAGCAGCTTAGCGCCACAAATCTATGGCTACACCTTC. This encodes CASSLAPQIYGYTF.

As for this clonotype: This clone may be a read error of a much larger clone one base away. The CDR3, as DNA: TGTGCCAGCAACTTAAGCCGACAGACCTACGAGCAGTACTTC. Translation: CASNLSRQTYEQYF. V is TRBV7-2 and J is TRBJ2-7, with a weak D call TRBD1 (5 bases). CDR1 SGHTA and CDR2 FQGNSA come from the germline V gene. This CDR3 comprises 14 residues.

This rearrangement joins TRBV7-3 to TRBJ1-2, with 7 bases lining up with TRBD1. This CDR3 contains 13 residues. Germline values: CDR1 SGHTA, CDR2 FQGTGA. The ends lost 9 bases at V and 8 bases at J; junction bases unmatched: 12. The CDR3 coding sequence is TGTGCCAGGAGTAGAACAGGGGATGGAGGCTACACCTTC. Translation gives CARSRTGDGGYTF.

Remarks on this clonotype: This sequence may be a read error, since a much larger clone differs from it by one base. This chain joins TRBV7-9 and TRBJ2-5; 9 bases are a match to TRBD1. J was trimmed by 4 bases and V by 5 bases; bases with no gene match: 2. CDR1 is SEHNR and CDR2 is FQNEAQ in the germline V gene (reference sequence). This CDR3 contains 13 residues. DNA of the CDR3: TGTGCCAGCAGCCAACAGGGGGCAGAGACCCAGTACTTC. This gives the protein CASSQQGAETQYF.

This sequence joins TRBV20-1 and TRBJ1-1; D remains ambiguous. The V gene's germline CDR1 is DFQATT and CDR2 SNEGSKA (reference sequence). V was cut by 1 base and J by 4 bases, with 10 bases left in between. The CDR3 sequence is 13 residues long. The CDR3 region has the DNA TGCAGTGCTAGAGTTTACAGTTCCACTGAAGCTTTCTTT. The encoded protein is CSARVYSSTEAFF.

This clonotype appeared a few times. The chain links TRBV7-9 to TRBJ2-5, with 10 positions matching TRBD2. This CDR3 contains 14 residues. CDR1 and CDR2 (germline): SEHNR, FQNEAQ (reference sequence). V lost 1 base and J lost 5; bases outside the gene matches: 1. CDR3 nucleotide sequence: TGTGCCAGCAGCTTAGATAGCGGGAGGGAGACCCAGTACTTC. Its translation is CASSLDSGRETQYF.

This clonotype was observed a handful of times. This chain links TRBV7-9 with TRBJ2-2; D might be TRBD1 (6 bases). Deletions cut 5 bases from V and 5 bases from J, with 9 bases between. The CDR3 is 13 residues long. The germline V gene has CDR1 SEHNR and CDR2 FQNEAQ (reference sequence). The CDR3 nucleotides read TGTGCCAGCAGCCCCGGACAGACCGGGGAGCTGTTTTTT. Translating it yields CASSPGQTGELFF.

This clonotype was recorded at least ten times. The chain recombines TRBV20-1 with TRBJ2-6; 7 nucleotides line up with TRBD1. The length of the CDR3 is 13 residues. Germline V gene lookup returns CDR1 DFQATT and CDR2 SNEGSKA (reference sequence). V lost 5 bases, J lost 2 bases, and 0 bases stayed unmatched. The CDR3 protein is CSAQGAGANVLTF. In DNA form, the CDR3 reads TGCAGTGCTCAGGGGGCTGGGGCCAACGTCCTGACTTTC.

V usage is TRBV20-1 and J usage is TRBJ2-5; the D gene is possibly TRBD2 (6 bases). The length of the CDR3 is 13 residues. The germline V gene has CDR1 DFQATT and CDR2 SNEGSKA (reference sequence). The V gene lost 3 bases and the J gene lost 2 bases, with 10 bases spanning the gap. The CDR3 sequence: CSASGSHQETQYF. Here the CDR3 DNA reads TGCAGTGCTAGCGGGAGCCATCAAGAGACCCAGTACTTC.

V and J are TRBV10-3 and TRBJ1-2, with D maybe TRBD1 (6 bases). The germline V gene encodes CDR1 ENHRY and CDR2 SYGVKD. V gave up 4 bases and J gave up 3 bases, with 12 bases separating them. This CDR3 spans 14 amino acids. CDR3: CAISVQGSDYGYTF. The CDR3 DNA sequence: TGTGCCATCAGTGTACAGGGCTCGGACTATGGCTACACCTTC.

This clonotype was seen a few times. The chain is built from TRBV14 and TRBJ2-5, with 10 positions matching TRBD2. The germline V gene has CDR1 SGHDN and CDR2 FVKESK. The CDR3 extends over 15 amino acids. With 5 bases clipped from V and 3 bases from J, the junction kept 6 bases outside the gene matches. The CDR3 sequence is CASSSFGLAEETQYF. The CDR3 coding sequence is TGTGCCAGCAGCTCTTTTGGACTAGCGGAAGAGACCCAGTACTTC.

On this clonotype: At one of its ends the junction is not consistent with the germline gene, which may arise from a read error. This chain joins TRBV15 and TRBJ2-2, with D perhaps matching TRBD2 (7 bases). The CDR3 is made up of 16 amino acids. CDR1 LNHNV and CDR2 YYDKDF come from the germline V gene (reference sequence). The chain's CDR3 is CASSREDGGRAGELFF. CDR3 sequence (DNA): TGTGCCTCCAGCAGAGAGGACGGGGGGCGCGCCGGGGAGCTGTTTTTT.